The clone carrying this T cell receptor (beta chain) was observed many times. These data come from a study of read filtering for tumor transcriptome and immune sequencing. The library was built from about 0.4 ug RNA with molecular barcoded adaptors for alpha/delta and beta/gamma chains. Using its own MiXCR run on the reads, TCRdb lists one record per CDR3 protein. The sample lists approximately 150,000 distinct CDR3 sequences; about 13% were seen once. The germline V gene encodes CDR1 MGHRA and CDR2 YSYEKL. Between the trimmed V and J ends, which lost 0 bases and 0 bases, there was a span of 15 bases. The CDR3 is 18 residues long.

Sample: a population of CD138-negative cells sorted from bone marrow. The gene calls are TRBV4-1 and TRBJ2-1, with a possible D match to TRBD1 (7 bases). The TCR originated in a donor aged 40 or over with multiple myeloma. CDR3 nucleotides: TGCGCCAGCAGCCAAGATGGAGGGGGCCCGAGCTCCTACAATGAGCAGTTCTTC. The encoded protein is CASSQDGGGPSSYNEQFF.